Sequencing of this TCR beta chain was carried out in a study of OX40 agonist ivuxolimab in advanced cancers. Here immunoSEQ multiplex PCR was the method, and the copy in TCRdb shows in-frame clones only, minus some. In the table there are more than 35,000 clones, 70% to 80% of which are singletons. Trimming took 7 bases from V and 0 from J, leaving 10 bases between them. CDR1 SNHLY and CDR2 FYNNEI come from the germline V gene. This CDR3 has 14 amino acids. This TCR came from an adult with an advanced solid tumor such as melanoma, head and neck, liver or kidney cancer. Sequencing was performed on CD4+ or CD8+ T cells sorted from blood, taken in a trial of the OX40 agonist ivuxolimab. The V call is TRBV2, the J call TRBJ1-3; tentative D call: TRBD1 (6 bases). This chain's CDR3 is CASTTGNSGNTIYF. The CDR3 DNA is TGTGCCAGCACTACAGGGAACTCTGGAAACACCATATATTTT.